These 22 T cell receptor beta chains were sequenced from one sample in a study of control samples from healthy donors and cancer patients. The assay was immunoSEQ multiplex PCR, and TCRdb's table has in-frame clones only and misses some. The table lists 50,000 to 55,000 clones, more than 70% of them singletons. The source material was PBMCs. These receptors were collected from a man in his forties with colorectal cancer.

The table lists this clone with a count of one. The rearrangement joins TRBV5-1 to TRBJ2-2, with TRBD1 matching over 7 bases. This CDR3 comprises 16 residues. Germline CDR1 is SGHRS and CDR2 is YFSETQ. The V and J ends lost 2 bases and 5 bases, in that order; junction bases with no gene match: 9. The CDR3: CASSFLQGVLTGELFF. For the CDR3, the DNA is TGCGCCAGCAGCTTTCTCCAGGGGGTATTAACCGGGGAGCTGTTTTTT.

This clone appeared a single time. The rearrangement uses TRBV9 and TRBJ1-2; a possible D gene is TRBD1 (6 bases). This CDR3 is 14 amino acids long. V lost 0 bases and J 4 bases, leaving 10 bases between the germline ends. CDR1 and CDR2 from the germline V gene are SGDLS and YYNGEE. CDR3 nucleotide sequence: TGTGCCAGCAGCGTAGCTGAAGGGGGCTATGGCTACACCTTC. As protein: CASSVAEGGYGYTF.

The chain employs TRBV14 and TRBJ2-3; D is perhaps TRBD2 (6 bases). Trimming took 0 bases from V and 8 from J, leaving 9 bases between them. The CDR3 has 13 residues. Germline V gene data show CDR1 as SGHDN and CDR2 as FVKESK. This chain's CDR3 is CASSQEGGVTQYF. The CDR3 DNA reads TGTGCCAGCAGCCAAGAGGGGGGAGTTACGCAGTATTTT.

This rearrangement joins TRBV12-3 or TRBV12-4 to TRBJ1-1; weak D call: TRBD1 (6 bases). The CDR3 has 12 amino acids. Trimming pared 3 bases from V and 6 bases from J, leaving 8 bases between. In DNA, the CDR3 is TGTGCCAGCAGTTTGGACAGACCTGAAGCTTTCTTT. Translated, it gives CASSLDRPEAFF.

The chain carries TRBV7-6 and TRBJ2-7; 7 bases are a match to TRBD2. Germline V gene data show CDR1 as SGHVS and CDR2 as FNYEAQ. The CDR3 has 15 residues. With V trimmed by 4 bases and J by 4 bases, 10 bases remained unmatched. CDR3: CASSSQAGERYEQYF. Here the CDR3 DNA reads TGTGCCAGCAGCTCACAGGCGGGAGAGCGATACGAGCAGTACTTC.

The gene calls are TRBV18 and TRBJ1-1, with no clear D. Germline V lookup: CDR1 KGHSH, CDR2 LQKENI. The V end lost 3 bases, the J end lost 4 bases, and 12 bases lay between the germline ends. This CDR3 is 14 amino acids long. CDR3 coding DNA: TGTGCCAGCTCACCTATCGTGGGAGGCACTGAAGCTTTCTTT. This translates into CASSPIVGGTEAFF.

This clone was seen just once. V usage is TRBV7-2 and J usage is TRBJ1-5; 7 nucleotides agree with TRBD1. This CDR3 comprises 14 residues. Trimming removed 4 bases from V and 7 bases from J; junction bases left unmatched: 7. CDR1 and CDR2 (germline): SGHTA, FQGNSA. DNA for the CDR3: TGTGCCAGCAGCTGGGACAGAACCGGACAGCCCCAGCATTTT. This sequence encodes CASSWDRTGQPQHF.

The rearrangement links TRBV18 to TRBJ2-2; D is possibly TRBD1 (6 bases). Trimming took off 1 base at V and 1 base at J, with 10 bases between the two ends. Germline V CDR1 and CDR2: KGHSH, LQKENI. The CDR3 consists of 16 residues. For the CDR3, the DNA is TGTGCCAGCTCACCACGGACAGCAGTGAACACCGGGGAGCTGTTTTTT. Encoded protein: CASSPRTAVNTGELFF.

This clone was picked up one time. The chain has TRBV18 and TRBJ2-1; D may correspond to TRBD1 or TRBD2 (5 bases each). The CDR3 totals 14 residues. Germline V lookup: CDR1 KGHSH, CDR2 LQKENI. V lost 0 bases to trimming and J lost 7 bases, with 10 bases between them. CDR3 DNA: TGTGCCAGCTCACCACCGGTGGGGGAAAATGAGCAGTTCTTC. Amino acids: CASSPPVGENEQFF.

This chain connects TRBV12-3 or TRBV12-4 to TRBJ1-6, with D unresolved. V was clipped by 5 bases and J by 9 bases, with 8 bases between them. The length of the CDR3 is 12 residues. The CDR3 nucleotides read TGTGCCAGCAGTCGCGCAGGTTCACCCCTCCACTTT. Translated: CASSRAGSPLHF.

J is TRBJ2-5 and V is TRBV7-8; perhaps TRBD2 as D (6 bases). Trimming left V 5 bases short and J 7 bases short, with 26 bases between. CDR1 and CDR2 (germline): SGHVS, FQNEAQ. This CDR3 has 17 residues. The CDR3 protein is CASSGREGGPFSATQYF. The CDR3 bases are TGTGCCAGCAGCGGCAGAGAGGGAGGCCCGTTCTCCGCGACCCAGTACTTC. The full variable domain, with the rest looked up from reference TRBV7-8 and TRBJ2-5, is GAGVSQSPRYKVAKRGQDVALRCDPISGHVSLFWYQQALGQGPEFLTYFQNEAQLDKSGLPSDRFFAERPEGSVSTLKIQRTQQEDSAVYLCASSGREGGPFSATQYFGPGTRLLVL.

This sequence joins TRBV9 and TRBJ2-3, with 9 bases aligning to TRBD2. V shed 1 base and J 2 bases; nucleotides not matched to a gene: 5. The CDR3 has 16 amino acids. Germline CDR1 SGDLS, CDR2 YYNGEE. The CDR3 sequence: CASSVLAGINTDTQYF. In DNA form, the CDR3 reads TGTGCCAGCAGCGTACTAGCGGGAATTAACACAGATACGCAGTATTTT.

The chain combines TRBV28 with TRBJ1-4; D remains unclear. Between the trimmed V and J ends, which lost 2 bases and 8 bases, there was a span of 27 bases. This CDR3 is built from 19 residues. Per germline, CDR1 MDHEN and CDR2 SYDVKM. The CDR3 region has the DNA TGTGCCAGCAGTTTAAAATCCGGCCTCCTGAGTGGGAGAAAGGAAAAACTGTTTTTT. Translating it yields CASSLKSGLLSGRKEKLFF.

This chain links TRBV11-2 with TRBJ2-3; TRBD1 might be the D (6 bases). CDR3 length: 15 amino acids. Germline V gene data show CDR1 as SGHAT and CDR2 as FQNNGV. V lost 5 bases, J lost 2 bases, and 14 bases lay in between. CDR3 region: CASSPVRGFTDTQYF. CDR3 coding DNA: TGTGCCAGCAGCCCGGTGAGGGGGTTCACAGATACGCAGTATTTT.

The chain carries TRBV7-8 and TRBJ2-6; D is unresolved. This CDR3 comprises 15 residues. The V end lost 5 bases, the J end lost 3 bases, and 11 bases lay between the germline ends. Germline V gene data show CDR1 as SGHVS and CDR2 as FQNEAQ. DNA of the CDR3: TGTGCCAGCAGCCTTGGGGTCCTTGGGGCCAACGTCCTGACTTTC. It is translated as CASSLGVLGANVLTF.

The genes are TRBV27 and TRBJ2-5, with D tentatively TRBD1 (6 bases). The V and J ends lost 6 bases and 4 bases respectively, with 15 bases between them. The CDR3 extends over 14 amino acids. Germline V gene sequence: CDR1 MNHEY, CDR2 SMNVEV (reference sequence). The CDR3 reads CASRGTGQGETQYF. The CDR3 nucleotides read TGTGCCAGCAGGGGAACAGGGCAGGGAGAGACCCAGTACTTC.

The V gene is TRBV5-7, the J gene TRBJ1-6; possible D gene TRBD1, 5 bases. TRBV5-7 is an open reading frame whose function is uncertain. V was trimmed by 6 bases and J by 0 bases, leaving 16 bases between them. The CDR3 is made up of 17 amino acids. In DNA form, the CDR3 reads TGTGCCAGCACTTATAGGGGCGGGAGCTCCTATAATTCACCCCTCCACTTT. It codes for CASTYRGGSSYNSPLHF.

V gene TRBV25-1 combines with J gene TRBJ2-1, with 9 bases matching TRBD2. The J segment lost 5 bases and the V segment lost 6 bases, leaving 5 bases of the junction unmatched. Germline V CDR1 and CDR2: MGHDK, SYGVNS. The CDR3 spans 14 residues. CDR3 coding DNA: TGTGCCAGCAGCGATAGCGGGAGACACAATGAGCAGTTCTTC. It specifies CASSDSGRHNEQFF.

The chain has TRBV6-6 and TRBJ1-5, with 7 bases that match TRBD1. Germline V gives CDR1 MNHNY, CDR2 SVGAGI (reference sequence). The V segment lost 3 bases and the J segment 6 bases; nucleotides outside the gene matches: 5. The CDR3 has 14 amino acids. In DNA, the CDR3 is TGTGCCAGCAGTTATACAGGGGAAGGTCAGCCCCAGCATTTT. Its protein product is CASSYTGEGQPQHF.

Only a few counts were recorded for this clone. The chain employs TRBV3-1 (or the pseudogene TRBV3-2) and TRBJ2-2; 10 bases fit TRBD1. This CDR3 has 16 amino acids. Germline V gene sequence: CDR1 LGHDT, CDR2 YNNKEL (reference sequence). V gave up 3 bases and J gave up 4 bases; unmatched junction bases: 5. The CDR3 coding sequence is TGTGCCAGCAGCCATCTCTGGACAGGGGGCACCGGGGAGCTGTTTTTT. As protein: CASSHLWTGGTGELFF.

This sequence joins TRBV4-2 and TRBJ1-5; 9 bases map to TRBD1. Trimming cost V 1 base and J 7 bases; bases outside gene matches: 5. The CDR3 loop spans 15 amino acids. The germline V gene encodes CDR1 LGHNA and CDR2 YNFKEQ. CDR3 DNA sequence: TGTGCCAGCAGCCAAGCCGGGACAGGGCACCAGCCCCAGCATTTT. Residues: CASSQAGTGHQPQHF.

The V call is TRBV15, the J call TRBJ2-3; 9 bases fit TRBD1. The CDR3 extends over 13 amino acids. Unmatched junction bases numbered 6, after V lost 8 bases and J lost 6 bases. CDR1 and CDR2 from the germline V gene are LNHNV and YYDKDF (reference sequence). Written as DNA, the CDR3 is TGTGCCACCTCACAGGGGGCTCAGGATACGCAGTATTTT. Translated, it gives CATSQGAQDTQYF.